Given below is one T cell receptor beta chain in context. In the authors' methods: Nucleated cell counts were estimated from reference gene primer amplification. Clones were sequenced by immunoSEQ multiplex PCR, and TCRdb holds only the in-frame ones, with some missing. D and trimming were read from the DNA, whereas the V and J calls and clone size are those reported in that table. Of 90,000 to 120,000 clones detected, more than 75% appear once; the ten largest clones hold 2% to 2.5%. The source of the sample is a study of blood T cell repertoires in COVID-19. This CDR3 has 17 residues. CDR1 is SGHRS, CDR2 YFSETQ, per germline. V dropped 0 bases and J dropped 9; count of bases not matched to a gene: 15.

The chain joins TRBV5-1 to TRBJ2-1; TRBD1 agrees at 7 bases. Source material: peripheral blood. The source is a human donor in a cohort sampled during active COVID-19. The CDR3 protein is CASSLEETGPYLIEQFF. In nucleotides, the CDR3 is TGCGCCAGCAGCTTGGAAGAGACAGGGCCCTACTTAATTGAGCAGTTCTTC.